This T cell receptor beta chain comes out of a study of response to subunit inactivated influenza vaccine. TCRdb processed the RT-PCR reads anew with MiXCR; each CDR3 protein has one entry. The profile shows about 570,000 distinct CDR3 sequences, 10% to 15% of them singletons. In the case of this clonotype: Its antigen is unidentified.

Study conclusions and caveats: Every seasonal influenza vaccination brings in few new T cells, the authors suggested.

The receptor comes from a man aged 45-65 years who received an inactivated influenza vaccine. The sequencing used PBMCs from blood, collected on the day of vaccination.

DNA of the CDR3: TGCGCCAGCAGACTAGATAACACCGGGGAGCTGTTTTTT. Amino acids: CASRLDNTGELFF. The rearrangement uses TRBV5-1 and TRBJ2-2, with D possibly matching TRBD2 (5 bases). Trimming took 5 bases from V and 2 from J, leaving 7 bases between them. Germline CDR1 reads SGHRS; CDR2 reads YFSETQ. The CDR3 runs to 13 residues.